Shown below are 21 T cell receptor beta chains from a single sample sequenced in a study of T cells in Graves' hyperthyroidism and ophthalmopathy. Amplified regions were TCR beta CDR3 sequences from RNA transcripts. TCR CDR3 regions were first amplified by RT-PCR with HTBI primers. TCRdb re-derived calls from the multiplex PCR reads in MiXCR, one entry per CDR3 protein. Of more than 500,000 distinct CDR3 sequences in the sample, 15% to 20% are singletons; the top ten hold around 28%. What was sequenced was blood. The receptor source for this set is a woman under 40 with Graves' ophthalmopathy.

This clonotype occurred a few times. This chain connects TRBV6-2 or TRBV6-3 to TRBJ2-1; 8 bases match TRBD1. J gave up 6 bases and V 5 bases, and 18 bases lay outside the gene matches. Germline V gene data show CDR1 as MNHEY and CDR2 as SVGEGT. This CDR3 contains 18 residues. This CDR3 is CASSTPGGGGVFFNEQFF. In nucleotides, the CDR3 is TGTGCCAGCAGTACCCCAGGGGGCGGCGGCGTTTTTTTCAATGAGCAGTTCTTC.

The chain combines TRBV5-8 with TRBJ2-3; D may be TRBD1 or TRBD2 (5 bases each). The CDR3 runs 16 residues. Germline V CDR1 and CDR2: SGHTS, YDEGEE. V was cut by 2 bases and J by 2 bases, with 15 bases left in between. The CDR3 reads CASSFGTYPNTDTQYF. For the CDR3, the DNA is TGTGCCAGCAGCTTCGGGACCTATCCTAACACAGATACGCAGTATTTT.

This clonotype was seen only a few times. The chain joins TRBV19 to TRBJ2-5; 9 bases line up with TRBD1. Germline CDR1 and CDR2: LNHDA and SQIVND (reference sequence). V dropped 5 bases and J dropped 5; count of bases not matched to a gene: 9. This CDR3 has 15 residues. The CDR3 sequence: CASSVPGQGGETQYF. The CDR3 nucleotides read TGTGCCAGTAGTGTTCCGGGACAGGGCGGGGAGACCCAGTACTTC.

This clonotype was detected only a few times. The chain joins TRBV12-3 or TRBV12-4 to TRBJ1-1; tentatively, D is TRBD1 (5 bases). V was clipped by 6 bases and J by 5 bases, with 13 bases between them. The CDR3 length is 13 residues. In DNA, the CDR3 is TGTGCCAGCAGAGGTGAAGGGGTAACTGAAGCTTTCTTT. Translated: CASRGEGVTEAFF.

This clonotype was observed at least ten times. The gene calls are TRBV20-1 and TRBJ1-1, with no clear D. Germline-derived CDR1 and CDR2 are DFQATT and SNEGSKA (reference sequence). The CDR3 sequence is 11 residues long. Trimming took off 4 bases at V and 5 bases at J, with 8 bases between the two ends. The CDR3 DNA reads TGCAGTGCTAAGGGATGGACTGAAGCTTTCTTT. This sequence encodes CSAKGWTEAFF.

The sample holds many counts of this clonotype. V usage is TRBV30 and J usage is TRBJ2-3, with TRBD2 as a possible D gene (6 bases). The V gene's germline CDR1 is GTSNPN and CDR2 SVGIG (reference sequence). V shed 0 bases and J shed 3 bases, with 13 bases lying between them. The CDR3 extends over 15 amino acids. The CDR3 region is CAWSVRSGITDTQYF. The CDR3 DNA is TGTGCCTGGAGTGTACGTAGCGGAATAACAGATACGCAGTATTTT.

The chain recombines TRBV19 with TRBJ2-3; 11 bases line up with TRBD1. CDR3 length equals 16 residues. Trimming removed 5 bases from V and 5 bases from J; junction bases left unmatched: 9. CDR1 and CDR2 from the germline V gene are LNHDA and SQIVND (reference sequence). CDR3 DNA sequence: TGTGCCAGTAGTGCCCGGACAGGGGGCACCGGAGATACGCAGTATTTT. Translated, it gives CASSARTGGTGDTQYF.

This rearrangement joins TRBV20-1 to TRBJ2-3; 10 bases match TRBD2. Germline CDR1 and CDR2: DFQATT and SNEGSKA (reference sequence). There are 15 residues in the CDR3. With V trimmed by 3 bases and J by 4 bases, 7 bases remained unmatched. As DNA, the CDR3 is TGCAGTGCTAGCTCGCTAGCGGGAGTGTCAGATACGCAGTATTTT. Translated, it gives CSASSLAGVSDTQYF.

This clonotype was seen once. The chain couples TRBV20-1 to TRBJ2-3, with D tentatively TRBD1 (5 bases). Germline V gives CDR1 DFQATT, CDR2 SNEGSKA (reference sequence). CDR3 length: 14 amino acids. Trimming shortened V by 6 bases and J by 4 bases, and 17 bases separated the two germline ends. CDR3 amino acids: CSASSEIGADTQYF. CDR3 in DNA: TGCAGTGCGAGCTCGGAGATAGGGGCAGATACGCAGTATTTT.

This clonotype was detected a few times. The gene calls are TRBV5-1 and TRBJ2-7; 7 bases fit TRBD1. The CDR3 runs to 16 residues. The germline V gene encodes CDR1 SGHRS and CDR2 YFSETQ. The ends lost 4 bases at V and 3 bases at J; junction bases unmatched: 13. The CDR3 DNA follows: TGCGCCAGCAGCCTCCGGGACAGAGCTCCCGGCTACGAGCAGTACTTC. It encodes CASSLRDRAPGYEQYF.

This clonotype has only a few counts. Here the CDR3 DNA reads TGTGCCAGTAGTATTTTATCGGCAGGGGGCTTAAACTATGGCTACACCTTC. It translates to CASSILSAGGLNYGYTF. The chain combines TRBV19 with TRBJ1-2, with TRBD1 matching 8 bases. V lost 3 bases and J lost 2; bases outside the gene matches: 11. Looked up from germline, CDR1 is LNHDA and CDR2 is SQIVND (reference sequence). The CDR3 covers 17 residues. Full variable domain (outside the CDR3, taken from reference TRBV19 and TRBJ1-2): DGGITQSPKYLFRKEGQNVTLSCEQNLNHDAMYWYRQDPGQGLRLIYYSQIVNDFQKGDIAEGYSVSREKKESFPLTVTSAQKNPTAFYLCASSILSAGGLNYGYTFGSGTRLTVV.

This clonotype was observed a handful of times. V and J are TRBV7-9 and TRBJ1-2; D ambiguous. The CDR3 loop spans 14 amino acids. Germline CDR1 SEHNR, CDR2 FQNEAQ (reference sequence). With 8 bases removed from V and 2 bases from J, the gap between germline ends came to 15 bases. The CDR3 region is CASRNEGRNYGYTF. For the CDR3, the DNA is TGTGCCAGCCGAAATGAGGGTAGAAACTATGGCTACACCTTC.

This clonotype was observed many times. The V and J genes are TRBV5-1 and TRBJ1-1; D call uncertain. Germline CDR1 is SGHRS and CDR2 is YFSETQ. V lost 4 bases, J lost 1 base, and 11 bases lay in between. There are 14 residues in the CDR3. The CDR3 DNA is TGCGCCAGCAGCATCACCGGAGCGAACACTGAAGCTTTCTTT. Its protein product is CASSITGANTEAFF.

This chain joins TRBV12-3 or TRBV12-4 and TRBJ1-1; TRBD1 matches at 7 bases. The ends lost 2 bases at V and 7 bases at J; junction bases unmatched: 7. The length of the CDR3 is 14 residues. CDR3 nucleotides: TGTGCCAGCAGTTTAAGTGCGGGACAGCATGAAGCTTTCTTT. It specifies CASSLSAGQHEAFF.

This clonotype was observed at least ten times. The chain uses TRBV20-1 and TRBJ2-5, with D tentatively TRBD2 (5 bases). The CDR3 is 14 residues long. V was clipped by 6 bases and J by 5 bases, with 19 bases between them. Germline V CDR1 and CDR2: DFQATT, SNEGSKA (reference sequence). The CDR3 region has the DNA TGCAGTGCCCAACCGGGGTCAGCTCGGGAGACCCAGTACTTC. It specifies CSAQPGSARETQYF.

The DNA of the CDR3 is TGTGCCAGCAGCGGAAGACTAGCGGGGCACCCCGAGCAGTACTTC. Amino acids: CASSGRLAGHPEQYF. The chain combines TRBV9 with TRBJ2-7; 11 bases agree with TRBD2. V gave up 3 bases and J gave up 6 bases; unmatched junction bases: 8. The V gene's germline CDR1 is SGDLS and CDR2 YYNGEE. The CDR3 is 15 amino acids.

As to this clonotype: A much larger clonotype is one base distant, so this may be a read error. The chain is built from TRBV30 and TRBJ2-7; D not certain. Trimming left V 4 bases short and J 2 bases short, with 15 bases between. This CDR3 contains 14 residues. Germline V gene sequence: CDR1 GTSNPN, CDR2 SVGIG (reference sequence). CDR3 nucleotides: TGTGCCTGGAATGTAGTTGGCGGAACCTACGAGCAGTACTTC. Its translation is CAWNVVGGTYEQYF.

This chain uses TRBV9 with TRBJ2-3; 7 bases agree with TRBD2. The CDR3 consists of 15 residues. CDR1 and CDR2 (germline): SGDLS, YYNGEE. Trimming removed 0 bases from V and 4 bases from J; junction bases left unmatched: 5. The CDR3: CASSVGAGDPDTQYF. Here the CDR3 DNA reads TGTGCCAGCAGCGTAGGGGCGGGAGACCCAGATACGCAGTATTTT.

This clonotype was observed a single time. This may be a read error: a much more frequent sequence differs by one nucleotide. The chain couples TRBV3-1 to TRBJ2-5, with TRBD2 matching over 9 bases. V dropped 4 bases and J dropped 3; count of bases not matched to a gene: 3. The V gene's germline CDR1 is LGHDT and CDR2 YNNKEL (reference sequence). The length of the CDR3 is 14 residues. CDR3 in DNA: TGTGCCAGCAGCCCCATAGCGGGAGAAGAGACCCAGTACTTC. As protein: CASSPIAGEETQYF.

The table lists this clonotype with many counts. Relative to the germline gene, one junction end is altered; a read error may explain this. The chain uses TRBV5-1 and TRBJ1-1; 9 bases line up with TRBD1. The CDR3 has 16 amino acids. Germline loops: CDR1 SGHRS, CDR2 YFSETQ. The CDR3 DNA reads as TGCGCCAGCAGTTTGGGGACAGGGAGTATGAACACTGAAGCTTTCTTT. Translating gives CASSLGTGSMNTEAFF.

The chain employs TRBV5-1 and TRBJ2-6, with D maybe TRBD2 (5 bases). The CDR3 runs 17 residues. From germline, CDR1 is SGHRS and CDR2 YFSETQ. V lost 4 bases and J 0 bases, leaving 14 bases between the germline ends. CDR3 DNA sequence: TGCGCCAGCAGCCAAGATCGGGGAGACTCTGGGGCCAACGTCCTGACTTTC. Its translation: CASSQDRGDSGANVLTF.